This passage covers 30 T cell receptor beta chains from one sample sequenced in a study of lymphopenia after photon versus proton radiotherapy. Profiling relied on immunoSEQ multiplex PCR, and the TCRdb table lists in-frame clones only, not all of them. The sample records 150,000 to 200,000 clones, 70% to 90% being singletons. Sequenced material: peripheral blood, taken from a patient treated with photon-based radiotherapy. These receptors all stem from a man aged 50 or older with gastric cancer.

This clone was counted between two and nine times. This sequence joins TRBV18 and TRBJ1-3, with D possibly TRBD1 on 5 matching bases. Trimming took 0 bases from V and 1 from J, leaving 7 bases between them. The CDR3 has 15 residues. Germline CDR1 KGHSH, CDR2 LQKENI. In nucleotides, the CDR3 is TGTGCCAGCTCACCACCCGGGACGTCTGGAAACACCATATATTTT. Protein product: CASSPPGTSGNTIYF.

This rearrangement joins TRBV6-5 to TRBJ1-5, with D possibly being TRBD1 (5 bases). The CDR3 contains 15 residues. Looked up from germline, CDR1 is MNHEY and CDR2 is SVGAGI. The V and J ends lost 0 bases and 2 bases respectively, with 8 bases between them. The CDR3 nucleotides are TGTGCCAGCAGTTACTCGCAGGGAGGCAATCAGCCCCAGCATTTT. As protein: CASSYSQGGNQPQHF.

The V gene is TRBV11-2, the J gene TRBJ2-1; D possibly corresponds to TRBD2 (6 bases). CDR3 length: 15 amino acids. Trimming stripped 6 bases from V and 2 bases from J, with 14 bases between. CDR1 is SGHAT, CDR2 FQNNGV, per germline. CDR3 amino acids: CASSRDLGPYNEQFF. The CDR3, as DNA: TGTGCCAGCAGTCGGGACTTGGGTCCCTACAATGAGCAGTTCTTC. Full variable domain (outside the CDR3, taken from reference TRBV11-2 and TRBJ2-1): EAGVAQSPRYKIIEKRQSVAFWCNPISGHATLYWYQQILGQGPKLLIQFQNNGVVDDSQLPKDRFSAERLKGVDSTLKIQPAKLEDSAVYLCASSRDLGPYNEQFFGPGTRLTVL.

This rearrangement joins TRBV6-1 to TRBJ2-3; 8 bases align to TRBD2. CDR3 length: 15 residues. The germline gives CDR1 MNHNS, CDR2 SASEGT. V lost 5 bases to trimming and J lost 1 base; unmatched junction nucleotides: 5. Here the CDR3 reads CASSRLAGRTDTQYF. CDR3 coding DNA: TGTGCCAGCAGTCGGCTAGCGGGCCGCACAGATACGCAGTATTTT.

This clone was seen a handful of times. As DNA, the CDR3 is TGCGCCAGCAGCCAAGACCCCGTTGCCAGGGGCTCTTTGGTTTACAATGAGCAGTTCTTC. Residues: CASSQDPVARGSLVYNEQFF. The chain recombines TRBV4-3 with TRBJ2-1; D might be TRBD1 (6 bases). This CDR3 is 20 amino acids long. V shed 0 bases and J shed 4 bases, with 25 bases lying between them. Per germline, CDR1 LGHNA and CDR2 YSLEER.

This rearrangement joins TRBV5-1 to TRBJ2-2; a possible D gene is TRBD1 (6 bases). Looked up from germline, CDR1 is SGHRS and CDR2 is YFSETQ. V lost 4 bases to trimming and J lost 5 bases, with 18 bases between them. The length of the CDR3 is 16 residues. CDR3 residues: CASSPEVTGSTGELFF. CDR3 coding DNA: TGCGCCAGCAGCCCCGAAGTGACAGGATCTACCGGGGAGCTGTTTTTT.

The genes are TRBV4-1 and TRBJ2-3, with TRBD2 identical over 10 bases. The germline CDR1 and CDR2 sequences are MGHRA and YSYEKL. V dropped 1 base and J dropped 4; count of bases not matched to a gene: 11. The CDR3 is 18 amino acids. The CDR3 DNA is TGCGCCAGCAGCCAAGGGGCAGCTAGCGGGAGATATTCAGATACGCAGTATTTT. Protein sequence: CASSQGAASGRYSDTQYF.

The V and J genes are TRBV14 and TRBJ2-1; the D gene is possibly TRBD1 (6 bases). Per the germline V gene, CDR1 is SGHDN and CDR2 is FVKESK. V dropped 1 base and J dropped 2 bases, with 9 bases sitting between them. The CDR3 loop spans 15 amino acids. CDR3 coding DNA: TGTGCCAGCAGCCAAGCAGGGGTGACCTACAATGAGCAGTTCTTC. Protein: CASSQAGVTYNEQFF.

This clone came up once. The J gene is TRBJ1-1, the V gene TRBV28; no definite D call. Trimming removed 2 bases at V and 2 bases at J, with 9 bases between. This CDR3 contains 14 residues. CDR1 MDHEN and CDR2 SYDVKM come from the germline V gene. CDR3 sequence: CASSLASSNTEAFF. DNA of the CDR3: TGTGCCAGCAGTTTAGCGTCGTCCAACACTGAAGCTTTCTTT.

CDR3 loop: CASSRGRENQPQHF. The CDR3 DNA follows: TGCGCCAGCAGCCGCGGGCGGGAAAATCAGCCCCAGCATTTT. The rearrangement links TRBV4-1 to TRBJ1-5; D gene uncertain. There are 14 residues in the CDR3. The germline CDR1 and CDR2 sequences are MGHRA and YSYEKL. Between the trimmed V and J ends, which lost 4 bases and 4 bases, there was a span of 11 bases.

The chain is built from TRBV4-2 and TRBJ2-1; maybe TRBD2 (5 bases). The CDR3 spans 16 residues. Trimming shortened V by 4 bases and J by 0 bases, and 13 bases separated the two germline ends. Germline values: CDR1 LGHNA, CDR2 YNFKEQ. Here the CDR3 reads CASSLGGGGSYNEQFF. Here the CDR3 DNA reads TGTGCCAGCAGCCTCGGCGGCGGAGGCTCCTACAATGAGCAGTTCTTC.

This chain uses TRBV7-9 with TRBJ2-7, with 9 nucleotides matching TRBD2. The CDR3 runs 14 residues. V was pared by 5 bases and J by 7 bases, with 9 bases of the junction left unmatched. The V gene's germline CDR1 is SEHNR and CDR2 FQNEAQ (reference sequence). The CDR3 reads CASSISGRAGEQYF. CDR3 in DNA: TGTGCCAGCAGCATTAGCGGGAGAGCGGGAGAGCAGTACTTC.

The chain combines TRBV11-2 with TRBJ2-7; 10 bases agree with TRBD2. The V gene's germline CDR1 is SGHAT and CDR2 FQNNGV. With 0 bases clipped from V and 3 bases from J, the junction kept 2 bases outside the gene matches. The CDR3 has 15 amino acids. DNA of the CDR3: TGTGCCAGCAGCTTAGACGCTAGCGGGAGCTACGAGCAGTACTTC. Protein sequence: CASSLDASGSYEQYF.

This chain links TRBV11-3 with TRBJ2-5; TRBD1 might be the D (6 bases). This CDR3 is built from 13 residues. V was cut by 4 bases and J by 7 bases, with 13 bases left in between. Germline V CDR1 and CDR2: SGHNT, YENEEA. CDR3 sequence: CASSSSGAGTQYF. The DNA of the CDR3 is TGTGCCAGCAGCTCGTCAGGGGCCGGGACCCAGTACTTC.

CDR3 in DNA: TGTGCCAGCAGCTTCCGGGACAGACCTGGAAACACCATATATTTT. It specifies CASSFRDRPGNTIYF. The chain has TRBV7-3 and TRBJ1-3; 7 bases align to TRBD1. J was trimmed by 2 bases and V by 3 bases; bases with no gene match: 4. CDR1 and CDR2 from the germline V gene are SGHTA and FQGTGA. This CDR3 is built from 15 residues.

The chain uses TRBV7-9 and TRBJ1-2; no clear D. This CDR3 contains 14 residues. V lost 2 bases, J lost 4 bases, and 11 bases lay in between. The germline CDR1 and CDR2 sequences are SEHNR and FQNEAQ (reference sequence). The CDR3 DNA sequence: TGTGCCAGCAGCTTAAGGACGGTCTCCTATGGCTACACCTTC. This gives the protein CASSLRTVSYGYTF.

The chain carries TRBV10-1 and TRBJ2-7; a weak D match, TRBD2 (7 bases). Per the germline V gene, CDR1 is WNHNN and CDR2 is SYGVQD (reference sequence). This CDR3 comprises 15 residues. V gave up 2 bases and J gave up 0 bases, with 11 bases separating them. CDR3 loop: CASSEGRGFSYEQYF. DNA for the CDR3: TGCGCCAGCAGTGAGGGGAGGGGGTTCTCCTACGAGCAGTACTTC.

V and J are TRBV5-1 and TRBJ2-3; 9 positions agree with TRBD2. V gave up 4 bases and J gave up 1 base; unmatched junction bases: 4. The germline gives CDR1 SGHRS, CDR2 YFSETQ. The CDR3 covers 15 residues. The CDR3 here is CASSVGTSRTDTQYF. The CDR3 nucleotides are TGCGCCAGCAGCGTCGGGACTAGCCGCACAGATACGCAGTATTTT.

This clone appeared a single time. The genes are TRBV5-4 and TRBJ1-1, with D maybe TRBD1 (6 bases). The CDR3 is 13 residues long. Germline CDR1 reads SGHNT; CDR2 reads YYREEE (reference sequence). V was shortened by 1 base and J by 3 bases, with 7 bases between the two germline ends. The CDR3 sequence: CASSLRGHTEAFF. The DNA for the CDR3 is TGTGCCAGCAGCTTGCGGGGGCACACTGAAGCTTTCTTT.

This clone came up once. The V gene is TRBV5-6, the J gene TRBJ2-7; D might be TRBD1 (6 bases). Trimming left V 0 bases short and J 1 base short, with 11 bases between. The CDR3 spans 15 residues. Germline V gene data show CDR1 as SGHDT and CDR2 as YYEEEE. The CDR3 loop reads CASSLAGRGSYEQYF. The CDR3 nucleotides read TGTGCCAGCAGCTTGGCGGGCAGGGGTTCCTACGAGCAGTACTTC.

The chain employs TRBV19 and TRBJ1-1; possible D gene TRBD1, 6 bases. This CDR3 has 13 amino acids. The V gene lost 7 bases and the J gene lost 1 base, with 10 bases spanning the gap. Germline CDR1 LNHDA, CDR2 SQIVND (reference sequence). The CDR3: CASTTGQNTEAFF. The CDR3 DNA is TGTGCCAGTACGACAGGACAGAACACTGAAGCTTTCTTT.

There are a few counts of this clone. The chain joins TRBV11-2 to TRBJ2-7; TRBD1 matches 7 bases. V dropped 2 bases and J dropped 2; count of bases not matched to a gene: 9. The CDR3 extends over 16 amino acids. Germline-derived CDR1 and CDR2 are SGHAT and FQNNGV. The CDR3 DNA reads TGTGCCAGCAGCTTAATCAGGGACAGCCAAACCTACGAGCAGTACTTC. Protein: CASSLIRDSQTYEQYF.

The J gene is TRBJ2-1, the V gene TRBV12-5, with TRBD2 matching over 10 bases. The CDR3 runs 18 residues. Per germline, CDR1 LGHNT and CDR2 FRNRAP. V was clipped by 4 bases and J by 0 bases; unmatched bases: 9. This CDR3 reads CASGSAWTSGSSYNEQFF. The CDR3 coding sequence is TGTGCTAGTGGTTCGGCCTGGACTAGCGGTAGCTCCTACAATGAGCAGTTCTTC.

The rearrangement uses TRBV4-1 and TRBJ1-1; tentative D call: TRBD1 (6 bases). Trimming shortened V by 4 bases and J by 3 bases, and 15 bases separated the two germline ends. The CDR3 spans 15 residues. The germline CDR1 and CDR2 sequences are MGHRA and YSYEKL. The CDR3 bases are TGCGCCAGCAGCCCCGGACAGAGTTTGTACACTGAAGCTTTCTTT. Amino acid sequence: CASSPGQSLYTEAFF.

V usage is TRBV30 and J usage is TRBJ2-1; TRBD2 agrees at 12 bases. J gave up 9 bases and V 4 bases, and 19 bases lay outside the gene matches. From germline, CDR1 is GTSNPN and CDR2 SVGIG (reference sequence). This CDR3 contains 18 residues. The CDR3 DNA reads TGTGCCTGGACGGAACCCCGACTAGCGGGAGTTGGTCGGCGTGAGCAGTTCTTC. It is translated as CAWTEPRLAGVGRREQFF.

This chain links TRBV6-6 with TRBJ1-2, with D uncertain. V lost 6 bases, J lost 2 bases, and 10 bases lay in between. Looked up from germline, CDR1 is MNHNY and CDR2 is SVGAGI (reference sequence). CDR3 size: 13 residues. The CDR3 bases are TGTGCCAGCAGGTTAACCGAGAACTATGGCTACACCTTC. It yields the protein CASRLTENYGYTF.

The rearrangement uses TRBV11-2 and TRBJ1-1, with D hard to call. The CDR3 covers 15 residues. Trimming shortened V by 5 bases and J by 0 bases, and 13 bases separated the two germline ends. Germline CDR1 reads SGHAT; CDR2 reads FQNNGV. The CDR3 is CASSATSLMNTEAFF. The CDR3, as DNA: TGTGCCAGCAGCGCGACCAGCCTCATGAACACTGAAGCTTTCTTT. The full variable domain, rest sourced from reference TRBV11-2 and TRBJ1-1, is EAGVAQSPRYKIIEKRQSVAFWCNPISGHATLYWYQQILGQGPKLLIQFQNNGVVDDSQLPKDRFSAERLKGVDSTLKIQPAKLEDSAVYLCASSATSLMNTEAFFGQGTRLTVV.

The CDR3 coding sequence is TGTGCCAGCTCACCGAGTCAGGGAGACACCGGGGAGCTGTTTTTT. This encodes CASSPSQGDTGELFF. The rearrangement links TRBV18 to TRBJ2-2; D may correspond to TRBD1 or TRBD2 (5 bases each). CDR3 size: 15 residues. CDR1 KGHSH and CDR2 LQKENI come from the germline V gene. V lost 3 bases and J lost 3, with 11 bases in between.

The gene calls are TRBV9 and TRBJ2-6; 7 bases map to TRBD1. J lost 2 bases, V lost 3 bases, and 5 bases had no gene match. In germline, CDR1 is SGDLS, CDR2 YYNGEE. The CDR3 has 16 residues. The CDR3: CASSAQGGAGANVLTF. The CDR3 nucleotides read TGTGCCAGCAGCGCACAAGGGGGCGCTGGGGCCAACGTCCTGACTTTC.

The chain carries TRBV2 and TRBJ2-2; D unresolved. Between the trimmed V and J ends, which lost 5 bases and 1 base, there was a span of 14 bases. The CDR3 has 16 residues. Germline V gene lookup returns CDR1 SNHLY and CDR2 FYNNEI. The CDR3 reads CASSPDMGWNTGELFF. The CDR3 DNA reads TGTGCCAGCAGTCCCGACATGGGCTGGAACACCGGGGAGCTGTTTTTT.